The subject of this entry is one TCR beta chain. Its antigen remains unknown. There are 14 residues in the CDR3. The germline V gene encodes CDR1 SGHTA and CDR2 FQGNSA. Between the trimmed V and J ends, which lost 4 bases and 1 base, there was a span of 10 bases. These data belong to a study of T-cell reconstitution after alpha-beta-depleted transplantation in children. Whole-study findings and limits: Several hundred graft clones that had expanded were reportedly the source of alpha-beta T cells about two months after transplant. One year post-transplant, T-cell counts and diversity were largely derived from T cells produced anew. Recipient T cells and thymic progenitors that survived were the source of the high TCRbeta diversity seen at day 60 in some patients.

Construction of the TCRbeta library involved unique molecular identifiers. TCRdb reprocessed the PCR reads with MiXCR, giving one entry per CDR3 protein. The data show 800,000 to 1,000,000 distinct CDR3 sequences, about 29% seen once. The clonotype was recovered from a boy under two years old who had a stem cell transplant for SCID, so the T cells may come from the graft donor. Sample: PBMCs, mostly from graft donor cells, taken 360 days after TCRalphabeta/CD19-depleted stem cell transplant. The chain combines TRBV7-2 with TRBJ1-1, with D hard to call. CDR3 region: CASSSHRWNTEAFF. CDR3 nucleotides: TGTGCCAGCAGCTCCCATCGTTGGAACACTGAAGCTTTCTTT.